Included here is one T cell receptor (beta chain) sequence, with context. Its antigen is not identified. These data belong to a study of shared clonotypes between healthy human individuals. Generated by immunoSEQ multiplex PCR, the TCRdb table keeps only in-frame clones and is missing some. The sample holds about 2,200,000 clones, 93% seen once. Study conclusions and caveats: A small donor pool kept down the genetic and exposure-history diversity that was represented.

Germline V CDR1 and CDR2: MNHEY, SMNVEV (reference sequence). V was clipped by 8 bases and J by 6 bases, with 17 bases between them. The CDR3 sequence is 15 residues long. The naive CD8 population came from CD45RO-negative cells selected for CCR7, without terminally differentiated effector memory CD45RA+ cells. The chain carries TRBV27 and TRBJ1-6; no definite D call. The sequenced sample was naive CD8+ T cells from PBMCs. The receptor was derived from a man between 18 and 29 years old in good health. Some clones in this sample may be carry-over from other donors' samples. The CDR3 loop reads CASQSPWVLNSPLHF. The CDR3 DNA sequence: TGTGCCAGCCAGTCCCCGTGGGTTCTTAATTCACCCCTCCACTTT.